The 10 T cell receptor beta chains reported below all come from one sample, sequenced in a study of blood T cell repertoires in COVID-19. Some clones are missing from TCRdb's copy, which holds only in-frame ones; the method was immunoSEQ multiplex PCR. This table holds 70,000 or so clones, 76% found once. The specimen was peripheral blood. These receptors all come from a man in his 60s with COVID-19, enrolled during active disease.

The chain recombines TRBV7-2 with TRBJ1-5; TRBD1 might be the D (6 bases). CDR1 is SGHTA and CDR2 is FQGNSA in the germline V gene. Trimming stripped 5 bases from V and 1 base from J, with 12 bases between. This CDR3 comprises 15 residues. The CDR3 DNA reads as TGTGCCAGCAGCGAACAGGGTTTCAGCAATCAGCCCCAGCATTTT. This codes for CASSEQGFSNQPQHF. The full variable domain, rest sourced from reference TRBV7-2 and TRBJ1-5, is GAGVSQSPSNKVTEKGKDVELRCDPISGHTALYWYRQSLGQGLEFLIYFQGNSAPDKSGLPSDRFSAERTGGSVSTLTIQRTQQEDSAVYLCASSEQGFSNQPQHFGDGTRLSIL.

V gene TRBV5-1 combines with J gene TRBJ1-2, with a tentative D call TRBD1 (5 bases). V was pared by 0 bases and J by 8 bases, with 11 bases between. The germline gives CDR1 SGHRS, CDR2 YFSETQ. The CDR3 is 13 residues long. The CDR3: CASSLAQGGGYTF. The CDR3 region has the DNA TGCGCCAGCAGCTTGGCTCAGGGTGGCGGCTACACCTTC.

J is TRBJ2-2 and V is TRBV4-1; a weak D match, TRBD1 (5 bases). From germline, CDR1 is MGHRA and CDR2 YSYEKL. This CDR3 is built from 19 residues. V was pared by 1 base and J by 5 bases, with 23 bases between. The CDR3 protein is CASSQGAWTRAPLTGELFF. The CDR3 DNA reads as TGCGCCAGCAGCCAAGGGGCCTGGACCAGGGCCCCACTTACCGGGGAGCTGTTTTTT.

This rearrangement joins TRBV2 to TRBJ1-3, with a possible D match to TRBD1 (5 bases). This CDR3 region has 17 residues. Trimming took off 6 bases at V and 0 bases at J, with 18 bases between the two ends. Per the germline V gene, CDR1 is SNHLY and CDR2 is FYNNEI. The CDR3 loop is CASSALRHRSSGNTIYF. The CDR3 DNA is TGTGCCAGCAGCGCGCTACGCCACAGGAGCTCTGGAAACACCATATATTTT.

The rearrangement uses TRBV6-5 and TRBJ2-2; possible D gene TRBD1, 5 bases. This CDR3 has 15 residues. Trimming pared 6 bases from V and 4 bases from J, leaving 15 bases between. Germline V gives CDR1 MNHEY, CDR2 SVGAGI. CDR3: CASRRQYPGTGELFF. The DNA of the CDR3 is TGTGCCAGCAGAAGACAGTACCCAGGCACCGGGGAGCTGTTTTTT.

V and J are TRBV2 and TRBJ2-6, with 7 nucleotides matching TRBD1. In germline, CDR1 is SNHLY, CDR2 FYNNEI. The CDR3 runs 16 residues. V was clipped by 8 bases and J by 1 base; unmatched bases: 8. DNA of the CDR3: TGTGCCAGCCGTACAACGACAGGGTCTGGGGCCAACGTCCTGACTTTC. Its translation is CASRTTTGSGANVLTF.

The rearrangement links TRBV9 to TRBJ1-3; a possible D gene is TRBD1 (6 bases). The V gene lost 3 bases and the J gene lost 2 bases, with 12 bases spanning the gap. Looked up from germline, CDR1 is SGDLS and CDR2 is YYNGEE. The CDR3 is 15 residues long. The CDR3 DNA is TGTGCCAGCAGCGCAGAGGGGGTTACTGGAAACACCATATATTTT. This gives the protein CASSAEGVTGNTIYF.

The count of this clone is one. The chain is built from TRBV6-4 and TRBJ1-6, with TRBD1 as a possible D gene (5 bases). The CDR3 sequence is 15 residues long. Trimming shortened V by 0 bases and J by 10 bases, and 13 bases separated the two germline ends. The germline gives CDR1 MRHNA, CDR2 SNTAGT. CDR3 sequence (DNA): TGTGCCAGCAGTGACTCTGTACGGGGGAACTCACCCCTCCACTTT. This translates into CASSDSVRGNSPLHF.

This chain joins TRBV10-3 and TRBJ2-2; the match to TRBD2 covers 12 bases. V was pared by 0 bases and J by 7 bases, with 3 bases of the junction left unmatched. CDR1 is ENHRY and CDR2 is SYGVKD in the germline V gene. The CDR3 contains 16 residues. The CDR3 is CAISESTSGSIGELFF. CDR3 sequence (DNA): TGTGCCATCAGTGAGTCGACTAGCGGGAGTATCGGGGAGCTGTTTTTT.

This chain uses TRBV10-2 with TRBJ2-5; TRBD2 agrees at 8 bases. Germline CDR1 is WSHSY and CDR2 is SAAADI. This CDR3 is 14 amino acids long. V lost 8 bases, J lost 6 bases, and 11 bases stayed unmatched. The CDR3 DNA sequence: TGCGCCAGCCTACGTGGGACTAGAGAACAGACCCAGTACTTC. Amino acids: CASLRGTREQTQYF.